These 29 T cell receptor beta chains were all obtained from the same sample, sequenced in a study of shared clonotypes between healthy human individuals. Sequencing was performed with immunoSEQ multiplex PCR; in TCRdb, only in-frame clones are kept and a portion is missing. The sample consists of more than 2 million clones, 95% of them appearing once. The sample was naive CD4+ T cells sorted from blood. Subset indicated: CD45RA+ positively selected. These receptors were taken from a man between 18 and 35 years old in good health.

This chain uses TRBV11-2 with TRBJ1-2; 9 bases line up with TRBD1. CDR1 SGHAT and CDR2 FQNNGV come from the germline V gene. This CDR3 is 17 amino acids long. Trimming removed 4 bases from V and 3 bases from J; junction bases left unmatched: 12. CDR3 residues: CASSSGTGTFYYYGYTF. CDR3 in DNA: TGTGCCAGCAGCTCCGGGACAGGGACCTTTTACTACTATGGCTACACCTTC.

The chain uses TRBV2 and TRBJ2-5, with TRBD2 identical over 14 bases. The germline V gene encodes CDR1 SNHLY and CDR2 FYNNEI. The CDR3 consists of 16 residues. The CDR3 nucleotides read TGTGCTACCCAAAGAGGACTAGCGGGAGGAAAAGAGACCCAGTACTTC. Protein product: CATQRGLAGGKETQYF.

On this clone: This sample includes further DNA sequences coding for the same CDR3. CDR3 in DNA: TGTGCCAGCAGTTTAGGGCAGAAGAACACTGAAGCTTTCTTT. It translates to CASSLGQKNTEAFF. The chain has TRBV28 and TRBJ1-1; D uncertain. Trimming left V 2 bases short and J 1 base short, with 8 bases between. Looked up from germline, CDR1 is MDHEN and CDR2 is SYDVKM. CDR3 size: 14 residues.

This chain links TRBV7-9 with TRBJ2-1; 12 bases align to TRBD2. CDR3 length: 14 amino acids. Trimming at V came to 4 bases and at J to 8 bases, leaving 3 bases not matched to a gene. The germline gives CDR1 SEHNR, CDR2 FQNEAQ (reference sequence). CDR3 protein: CASSSGTSGHEQFF. CDR3 nucleotides: TGTGCCAGCAGCTCCGGGACTAGCGGGCATGAGCAGTTCTTC.

This clone has a single count. This chain links TRBV18 with TRBJ2-7; 8 bases fit TRBD1. Germline loops: CDR1 KGHSH, CDR2 LQKENI. The CDR3 extends over 15 amino acids. The V segment lost 3 bases and the J segment 3 bases; nucleotides outside the gene matches: 7. The CDR3 loop reads CASSPTGQAYYEQYF. CDR3 coding DNA: TGTGCCAGCTCACCGACGGGACAGGCATACTACGAGCAGTACTTC.

J is TRBJ2-2 and V is TRBV5-5, with D possibly TRBD1 on 6 matching bases. The CDR3 sequence is 14 residues long. Trimming removed 4 bases from V and 4 bases from J, with 11 bases in between. In germline, CDR1 is SGHKS, CDR2 YYEKEE (reference sequence). The CDR3 bases are TGTGCCAGCAGCCTCGGACAGTTCACCGGGGAGCTGTTTTTT. It specifies CASSLGQFTGELFF.

The rearrangement links TRBV7-8 to TRBJ1-4, with 7 bases that match TRBD1. V lost 0 bases to trimming and J lost 7 bases; unmatched junction nucleotides: 5. Germline values: CDR1 SGHVS, CDR2 FQNEAQ. This CDR3 region has 15 residues. The CDR3, as DNA: TGTGCCAGCAGCTTAGCGCAGGGGGGCGGTGAAAAACTGTTTTTT. Translating it yields CASSLAQGGGEKLFF.

CDR3 bases: TGCGCCAGCAGCCAAGCGGAGGGCAGGGGACCCGGAACCGGGGAGCTGTTTTTT. Amino acid sequence: CASSQAEGRGPGTGELFF. The chain couples TRBV4-3 to TRBJ2-2; D is tentatively TRBD1 or TRBD2 (6 bases each). Germline-derived CDR1 and CDR2 are LGHNA and YSLEER. V lost 1 base to trimming and J lost 5 bases, with 20 bases between them. This CDR3 is 18 amino acids long.

The V call is TRBV5-4, the J call TRBJ1-2; D gene unclear. The CDR3 covers 16 residues. Trimming cost V 1 base and J 2 bases, with 15 bases left between them. Germline-derived CDR1 and CDR2 are SGHNT and YYREEE (reference sequence). CDR3 in amino acids: CASSLLNRGSNYGYTF. CDR3 DNA: TGTGCCAGCAGCTTGCTTAACCGGGGTAGCAACTATGGCTACACCTTC.

DNA of the CDR3: TGTGCCAGCAGCTCAGGCAGGGCGCCGAATGGCTACACCTTC. Translation: CASSSGRAPNGYTF. The chain links TRBV11-2 to TRBJ1-2, with D perhaps TRBD1 (5 bases). The CDR3 is 14 amino acids. Germline assignment: CDR1 SGHAT and CDR2 FQNNGV. Trimming shortened V by 4 bases and J by 6 bases, and 15 bases separated the two germline ends.

The chain joins TRBV5-6 to TRBJ1-4; D perhaps matches TRBD1 (5 bases). Trimming took off 0 bases at V and 5 bases at J, with 14 bases between the two ends. The CDR3 covers 16 residues. Germline assignment: CDR1 SGHDT and CDR2 YYEEEE. The CDR3 DNA follows: TGTGCCAGCAGCTTGGGAGACATAGGGGTGAATGAAAAACTGTTTTTT. Amino acid sequence: CASSLGDIGVNEKLFF.

This chain links TRBV10-2 with TRBJ2-2; 7 bases map to TRBD2. V trimming: 2 bases; J trimming: 7 bases; junction bases outside the gene matches: 10. The CDR3 covers 16 residues. Per germline, CDR1 WSHSY and CDR2 SAAADI. The CDR3 is CASSEDRLAKGGELFF. As DNA, the CDR3 is TGCGCCAGCAGTGAGGACCGACTAGCAAAGGGCGGGGAGCTGTTTTTT.

The V call is TRBV19, the J call TRBJ2-5; TRBD1 matches at 8 bases. The V gene end was trimmed by 5 bases and the J gene end by 9 bases; junction bases not matched to a gene: 8. The CDR3 extends over 13 amino acids. Looked up from germline, CDR1 is LNHDA and CDR2 is SQIVND (reference sequence). CDR3 sequence (DNA): TGTGCCAGTAGTTCCCCCGGGACAGGTGCCCAGTACTTC. This translates into CASSSPGTGAQYF.

The chain couples TRBV15 to TRBJ1-1, with no clear D. V lost 5 bases and J lost 2, with 9 bases in between. CDR1 and CDR2 from the germline V gene are LNHNV and YYDKDF (reference sequence). This CDR3 spans 13 amino acids. CDR3 coding DNA: TGTGCCACCAGCCTAGATGCTAACACTGAAGCTTTCTTT. Its protein is CATSLDANTEAFF.

This clone was found a few times. V gene TRBV5-1 combines with J gene TRBJ1-2; TRBD1 agrees at 9 bases. Germline loops: CDR1 SGHRS, CDR2 YFSETQ. The CDR3 sequence is 15 residues long. Losses at the gene ends were 6 bases for V and 8 bases for J; bases not matched to a gene: 14. The CDR3 nucleotides read TGCGCCAGCACCCTAAATGGCCGACAGGGGGAAGGCTACACCTTC. This translates into CASTLNGRQGEGYTF.

This chain links TRBV30 with TRBJ2-1; the D is unclear. Germline CDR1 and CDR2: GTSNPN and SVGIG (reference sequence). The length of the CDR3 is 13 residues. The germline V and J ends were trimmed by 3 bases and 0 bases, with 6 bases remaining between them. The CDR3 reads CAWSLFSYNEQFF. CDR3 bases: TGTGCCTGGAGCCTCTTCTCCTACAATGAGCAGTTCTTC.

This rearrangement joins TRBV7-2 to TRBJ2-5; 11 nucleotides match TRBD2. The CDR3 totals 17 residues. J was trimmed by 4 bases and V by 4 bases; bases with no gene match: 11. Per the germline V gene, CDR1 is SGHTA and CDR2 is FQGNSA. The CDR3 reads CASSSPGTSGRLETQYF. The CDR3 region has the DNA TGTGCCAGCAGCTCACCCGGGACTAGCGGCAGACTAGAGACCCAGTACTTC.

In its sample, this clone was seen once. The rearrangement uses TRBV19 and TRBJ2-7, with 8 bases fitting TRBD1. V shed 9 bases, J shed 4 bases, and the junction held 5 bases outside the gene matches. CDR1 and CDR2 (germline): LNHDA, SQIVND (reference sequence). This CDR3 contains 12 residues. The DNA for the CDR3 is TGTGCCAGCGGACAGGGATTTTACGAGCAGTACTTC. The encoded protein is CASGQGFYEQYF.

The rearrangement links TRBV11-2 to TRBJ1-6; 7 bases align to TRBD1. Germline CDR1 reads SGHAT; CDR2 reads FQNNGV. V dropped 3 bases and J dropped 9; count of bases not matched to a gene: 5. The CDR3 covers 14 residues. The CDR3 reads CASSFYRGSSPLHF. The CDR3 DNA sequence: TGTGCCAGCAGCTTTTACAGGGGATCTTCACCCCTCCACTTT.

This chain uses TRBV5-1 with TRBJ2-2, with TRBD1 identical over 9 bases. With 6 bases clipped from V and 4 bases from J, the junction kept 7 bases outside the gene matches. CDR1 is SGHRS and CDR2 is YFSETQ in the germline V gene. There are 15 residues in the CDR3. The CDR3 DNA reads as TGCGCCAGCAACGGAGGACAGGGGACCACCGGGGAGCTGTTTTTT. It yields the protein CASNGGQGTTGELFF.

V gene TRBV9 combines with J gene TRBJ2-7; no clear D. Germline V gives CDR1 SGDLS, CDR2 YYNGEE. This CDR3 is 14 amino acids long. Trimming removed 0 bases at V and 3 bases at J, with 10 bases between. The CDR3 reads CASSVDWWDYEQYF. The CDR3 nucleotides are TGTGCCAGCAGCGTAGATTGGTGGGACTACGAGCAGTACTTC.

In nucleotides, the CDR3 is TGTGCCAGCAGTACAGGGATAGGAGAGACCCAGTACTTC. Translation gives CASSTGIGETQYF. The chain uses TRBV6-5 and TRBJ2-5; the D gene is possibly TRBD1 (6 bases). The V and J ends lost 5 bases and 4 bases respectively, with 11 bases between them. The CDR3 extends over 13 amino acids. The germline CDR1 and CDR2 sequences are MNHEY and SVGAGI.

This chain connects TRBV19 to TRBJ2-7; D is unclear. Germline V CDR1 and CDR2: LNHDA, SQIVND (reference sequence). With 6 bases removed from V and 3 bases from J, the gap between germline ends came to 9 bases. The CDR3 consists of 12 residues. As DNA, the CDR3 is TGTGCCAGTAGCGTAAGAGGCTACGAGCAGTACTTC. It encodes CASSVRGYEQYF.

J is TRBJ2-1 and V is TRBV5-1; 8 nucleotides align to TRBD1. This CDR3 is built from 15 residues. Losses at the gene ends were 6 bases for V and 3 bases for J; bases not matched to a gene: 8. Germline lookup yields CDR1 SGHRS and CDR2 YFSETQ. Written as DNA, the CDR3 is TGCGCCAGCACCGGGACAGGTAATATCTACAATGAGCAGTTCTTC. Translation gives CASTGTGNIYNEQFF.

This sequence joins TRBV7-2 and TRBJ1-2; D is possibly TRBD1 (5 bases). The CDR3 is 12 amino acids. CDR1 is SGHTA, CDR2 FQGNSA, per germline. Between the trimmed V and J ends, which lost 4 bases and 4 bases, there was a span of 7 bases. CDR3 loop: CASSWTSYGYTF. The CDR3 coding sequence is TGTGCCAGCAGCTGGACAAGCTATGGCTACACCTTC.

The chain employs TRBV18 and TRBJ2-1, with a possible D match to TRBD1 (5 bases). V shed 3 bases and J shed 5 bases, with 17 bases lying between them. The CDR3 extends over 16 amino acids. CDR1 KGHSH and CDR2 LQKENI come from the germline V gene. The CDR3 loop is CASSPLGQLRNNEQFF. Here the CDR3 DNA reads TGTGCCAGCTCACCCTTGGGGCAACTAAGGAACAATGAGCAGTTCTTC.

V and J are TRBV28 and TRBJ1-1; no clear D. There are 15 residues in the CDR3. Germline values: CDR1 MDHEN, CDR2 SYDVKM. The ends were cut back, 3 bases at V and 7 bases at J, with 18 bases in the middle. The CDR3 region is CASSFWLDKTNEAFF. CDR3 coding DNA: TGTGCCAGCAGTTTTTGGCTTGACAAGACGAATGAAGCTTTCTTT.

The V call is TRBV14, the J call TRBJ1-2; D gene unclear. Germline CDR1 is SGHDN and CDR2 is FVKESK. V was trimmed by 6 bases and J by 8 bases, leaving 16 bases between them. The CDR3 covers 13 residues. The CDR3 nucleotides read TGTGCCAGCAGTCGATTTACACGGAGCGGCTACACCTTC. This sequence encodes CASSRFTRSGYTF.

Regarding this clone: At the DNA level, this CDR3 is encoded by other sequences in the same sample as well. The genes are TRBV18 and TRBJ2-5, with unresolved D. Germline CDR1 KGHSH, CDR2 LQKENI. V lost 3 bases and J 5 bases, leaving 13 bases between the germline ends. The CDR3 length is 14 residues. The CDR3 DNA sequence: TGTGCCAGCTCACCTTCAGGCTTCCAGGAGACCCAGTACTTC. This codes for CASSPSGFQETQYF.